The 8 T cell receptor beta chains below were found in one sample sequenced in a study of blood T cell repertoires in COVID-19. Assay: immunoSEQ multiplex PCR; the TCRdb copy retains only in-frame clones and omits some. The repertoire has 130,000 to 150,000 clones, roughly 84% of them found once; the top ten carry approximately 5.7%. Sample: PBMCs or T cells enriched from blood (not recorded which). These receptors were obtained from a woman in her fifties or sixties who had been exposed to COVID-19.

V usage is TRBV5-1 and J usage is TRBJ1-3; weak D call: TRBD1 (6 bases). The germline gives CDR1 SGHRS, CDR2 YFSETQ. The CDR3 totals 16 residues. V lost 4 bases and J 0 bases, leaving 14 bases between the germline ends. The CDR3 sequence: CASSINRVSSGNTIYF. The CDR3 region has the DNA TGCGCCAGCAGCATTAACAGGGTCTCCTCTGGAAACACCATATATTTT.

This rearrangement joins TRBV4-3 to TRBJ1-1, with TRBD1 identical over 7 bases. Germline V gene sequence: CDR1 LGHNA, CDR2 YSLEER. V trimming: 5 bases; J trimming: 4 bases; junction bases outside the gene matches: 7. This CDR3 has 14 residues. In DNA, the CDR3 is TGCGCCAGCAGCTTGGACAGGACCAGCACTGAAGCTTTCTTT. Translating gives CASSLDRTSTEAFF.

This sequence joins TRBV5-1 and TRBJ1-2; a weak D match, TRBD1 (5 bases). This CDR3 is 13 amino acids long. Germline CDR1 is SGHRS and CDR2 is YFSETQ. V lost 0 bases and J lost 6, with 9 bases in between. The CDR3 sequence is CASSLGQSNGYTF. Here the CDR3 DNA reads TGCGCCAGCAGCTTGGGACAGTCTAATGGCTACACCTTC.

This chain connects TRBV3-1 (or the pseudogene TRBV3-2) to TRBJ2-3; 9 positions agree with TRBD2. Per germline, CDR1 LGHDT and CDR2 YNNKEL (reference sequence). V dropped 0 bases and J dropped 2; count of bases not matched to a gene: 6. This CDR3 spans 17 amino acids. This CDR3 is CASSQEGRGGHTDTQYF. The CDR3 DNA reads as TGTGCCAGCAGCCAAGAGGGGCGGGGGGGCCACACAGATACGCAGTATTTT.

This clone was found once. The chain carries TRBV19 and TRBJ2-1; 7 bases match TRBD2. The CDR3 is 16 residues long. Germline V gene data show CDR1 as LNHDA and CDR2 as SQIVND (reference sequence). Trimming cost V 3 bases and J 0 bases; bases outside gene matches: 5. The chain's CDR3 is CASSMLRGSSYNEQFF. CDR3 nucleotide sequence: TGTGCCAGTAGTATGCTGCGGGGGAGCTCCTACAATGAGCAGTTCTTC.

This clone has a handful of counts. The CDR3, as DNA: TGCGCCAGCAGCTTGGGAACTAATGAGCAGTTCTTC. It specifies CASSLGTNEQFF. The chain joins TRBV5-1 to TRBJ2-1; D not certain. With 0 bases removed from V and 7 bases from J, the gap between germline ends came to 5 bases. From germline, CDR1 is SGHRS and CDR2 YFSETQ. This CDR3 comprises 12 residues.

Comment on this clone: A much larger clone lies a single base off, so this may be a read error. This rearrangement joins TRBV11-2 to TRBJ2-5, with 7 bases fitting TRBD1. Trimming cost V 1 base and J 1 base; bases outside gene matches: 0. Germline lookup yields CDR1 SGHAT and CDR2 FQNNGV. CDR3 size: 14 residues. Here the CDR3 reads CASSLGQGQETQYF. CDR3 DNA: TGTGCCAGCAGCTTAGGACAGGGCCAAGAGACCCAGTACTTC.

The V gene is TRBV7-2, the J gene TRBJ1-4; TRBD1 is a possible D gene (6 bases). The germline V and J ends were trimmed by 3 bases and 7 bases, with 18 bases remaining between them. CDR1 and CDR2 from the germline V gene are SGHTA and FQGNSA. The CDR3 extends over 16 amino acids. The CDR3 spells CASSFRRTGMGEKLFF. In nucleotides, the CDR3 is TGTGCCAGCAGCTTCCGAAGAACAGGGATGGGTGAAAAACTGTTTTTT.